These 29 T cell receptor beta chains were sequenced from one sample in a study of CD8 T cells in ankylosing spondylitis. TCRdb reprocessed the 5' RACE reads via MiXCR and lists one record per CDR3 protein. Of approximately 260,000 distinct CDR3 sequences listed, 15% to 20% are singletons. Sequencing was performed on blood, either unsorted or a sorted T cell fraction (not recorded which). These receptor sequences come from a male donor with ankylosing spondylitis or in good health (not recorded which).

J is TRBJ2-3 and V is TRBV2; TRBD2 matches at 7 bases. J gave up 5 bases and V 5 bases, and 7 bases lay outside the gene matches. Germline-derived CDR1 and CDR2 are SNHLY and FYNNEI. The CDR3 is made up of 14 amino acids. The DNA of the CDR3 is TGTGCCAGCAGTCCCGGGACGGGGGGAGATACGCAGTATTTT. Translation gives CASSPGTGGDTQYF.

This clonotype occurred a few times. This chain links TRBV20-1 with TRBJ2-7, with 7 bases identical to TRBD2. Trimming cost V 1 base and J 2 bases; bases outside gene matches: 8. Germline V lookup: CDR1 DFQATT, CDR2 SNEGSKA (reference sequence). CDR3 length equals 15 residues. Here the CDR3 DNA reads TGCAGTGCTAGAGTTTGGCCTAGCGGAACCTACGAGCAGTACTTC. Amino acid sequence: CSARVWPSGTYEQYF.

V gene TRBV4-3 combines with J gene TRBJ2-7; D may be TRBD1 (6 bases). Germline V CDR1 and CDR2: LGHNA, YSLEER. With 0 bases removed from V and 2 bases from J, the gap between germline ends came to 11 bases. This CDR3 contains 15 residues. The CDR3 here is CASSQERSGAYEQYF. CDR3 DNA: TGCGCCAGCAGCCAAGAACGATCAGGGGCCTACGAGCAGTACTTC.

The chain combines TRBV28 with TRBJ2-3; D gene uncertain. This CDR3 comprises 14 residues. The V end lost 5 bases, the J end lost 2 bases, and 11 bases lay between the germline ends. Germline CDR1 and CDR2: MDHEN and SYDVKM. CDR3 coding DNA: TGTGCCAGCAGTCTTTGGTCGGTCACAGATACGCAGTATTTT. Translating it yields CASSLWSVTDTQYF.

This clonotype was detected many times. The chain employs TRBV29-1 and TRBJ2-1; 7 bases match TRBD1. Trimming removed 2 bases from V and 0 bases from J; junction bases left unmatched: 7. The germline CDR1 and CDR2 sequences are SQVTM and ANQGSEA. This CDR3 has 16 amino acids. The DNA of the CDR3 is TGCAGCGTTGAATCACCCCCAGGGGGCTCCTACAATGAGCAGTTCTTC. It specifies CSVESPPGGSYNEQFF.

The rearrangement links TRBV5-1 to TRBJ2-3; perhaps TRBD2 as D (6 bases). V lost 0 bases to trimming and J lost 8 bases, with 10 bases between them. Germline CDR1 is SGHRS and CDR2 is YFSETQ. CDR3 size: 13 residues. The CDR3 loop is CASSLAAGGTQYF. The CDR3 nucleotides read TGCGCCAGCAGCTTGGCCGCCGGGGGTACGCAGTATTTT.

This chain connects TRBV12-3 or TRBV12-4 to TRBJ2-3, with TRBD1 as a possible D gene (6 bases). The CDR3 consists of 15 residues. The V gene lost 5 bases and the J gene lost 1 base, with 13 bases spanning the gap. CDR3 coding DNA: TGTGCCAGCAGTCCAGGGGTTATGGGCACAGATACGCAGTATTTT. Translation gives CASSPGVMGTDTQYF.

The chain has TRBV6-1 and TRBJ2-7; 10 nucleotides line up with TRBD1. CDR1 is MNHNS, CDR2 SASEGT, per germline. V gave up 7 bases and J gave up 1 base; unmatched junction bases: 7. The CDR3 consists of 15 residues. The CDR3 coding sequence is TGTGCCAGCACCCAAGACAGGGGGCGTTCCTACGAGCAGTACTTC. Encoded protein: CASTQDRGRSYEQYF.

The DNA for the CDR3 is TGTGCCACCATTAACACCGGGGAGCTGTTTTTT. It yields the protein CATINTGELFF. The chain is built from TRBV12-3 or TRBV12-4 and TRBJ2-2; D ambiguous. V lost 10 bases, J lost 2 bases, and 5 bases lay in between. The length of the CDR3 is 11 residues.

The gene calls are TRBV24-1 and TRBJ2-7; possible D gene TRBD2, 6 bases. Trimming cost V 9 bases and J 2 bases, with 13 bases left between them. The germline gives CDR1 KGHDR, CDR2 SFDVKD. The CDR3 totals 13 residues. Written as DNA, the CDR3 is TGTGCCACCGGTTCTCGCGGGGCCTACGAGCAGTACTTC. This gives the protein CATGSRGAYEQYF.

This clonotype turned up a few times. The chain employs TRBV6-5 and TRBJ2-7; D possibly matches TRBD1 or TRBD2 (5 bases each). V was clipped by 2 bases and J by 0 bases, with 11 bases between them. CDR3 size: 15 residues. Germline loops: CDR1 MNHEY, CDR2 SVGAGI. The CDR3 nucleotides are TGTGCCAGCAGTTACCTAGACGGGACCTCCTACGAGCAGTACTTC. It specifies CASSYLDGTSYEQYF.

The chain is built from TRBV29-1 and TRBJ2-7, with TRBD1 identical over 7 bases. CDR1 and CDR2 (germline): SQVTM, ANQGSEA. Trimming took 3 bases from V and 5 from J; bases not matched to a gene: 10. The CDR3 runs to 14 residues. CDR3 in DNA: TGCAGCGTTGATGGGACAGTAGGTATCGACGAGCAGTACTTC. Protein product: CSVDGTVGIDEQYF.

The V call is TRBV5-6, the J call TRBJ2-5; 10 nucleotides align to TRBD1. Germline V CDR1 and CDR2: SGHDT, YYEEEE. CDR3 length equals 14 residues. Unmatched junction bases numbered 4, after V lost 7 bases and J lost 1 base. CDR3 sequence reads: CASGQGGPQETQYF. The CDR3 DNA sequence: TGTGCCAGCGGACAGGGGGGGCCCCAAGAGACCCAGTACTTC.

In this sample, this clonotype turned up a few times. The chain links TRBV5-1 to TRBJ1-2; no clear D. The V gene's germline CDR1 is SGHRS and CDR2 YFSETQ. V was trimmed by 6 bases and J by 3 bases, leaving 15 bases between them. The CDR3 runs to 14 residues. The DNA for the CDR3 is TGCGCCAGCACCCTGATGCCAGCCCACTATGGCTACACCTTC. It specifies CASTLMPAHYGYTF.

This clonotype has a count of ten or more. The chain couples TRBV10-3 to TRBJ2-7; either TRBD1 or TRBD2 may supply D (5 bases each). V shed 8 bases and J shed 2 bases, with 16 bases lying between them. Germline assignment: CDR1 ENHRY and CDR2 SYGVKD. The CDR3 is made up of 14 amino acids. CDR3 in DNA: TGTGCCATCCGGGACCCTGACGAAACCTACGAGCAGTACTTC. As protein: CAIRDPDETYEQYF.

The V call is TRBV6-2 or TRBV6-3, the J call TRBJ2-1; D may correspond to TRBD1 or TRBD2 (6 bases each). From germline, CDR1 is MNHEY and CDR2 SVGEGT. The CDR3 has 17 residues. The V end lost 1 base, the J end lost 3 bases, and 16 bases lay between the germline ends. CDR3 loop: CASSYFLGGQDYNEQFF. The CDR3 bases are TGTGCCAGCAGTTACTTTTTGGGGGGCCAAGACTACAATGAGCAGTTCTTC.

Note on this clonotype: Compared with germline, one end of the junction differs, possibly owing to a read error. The CDR3 DNA follows: TGTGCCAGCAGTTTACAAACTCTAGCCAACCATTACAATAAGCAGTTCTTC. Translation gives CASSLQTLANHYNKQFF. The chain couples TRBV28 to TRBJ2-1, with a possible D match to TRBD2 (5 bases). The CDR3 is 17 amino acids. From germline, CDR1 is MDHEN and CDR2 SYDVKM.

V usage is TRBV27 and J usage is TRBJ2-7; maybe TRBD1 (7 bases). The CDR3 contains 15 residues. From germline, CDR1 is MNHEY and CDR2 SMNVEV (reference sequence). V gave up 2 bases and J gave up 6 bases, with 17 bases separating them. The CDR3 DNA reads TGTGCCAGCAGTTTAGGGGCGGTCAGGGGGGCCGAGCAGTACTTC. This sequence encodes CASSLGAVRGAEQYF.

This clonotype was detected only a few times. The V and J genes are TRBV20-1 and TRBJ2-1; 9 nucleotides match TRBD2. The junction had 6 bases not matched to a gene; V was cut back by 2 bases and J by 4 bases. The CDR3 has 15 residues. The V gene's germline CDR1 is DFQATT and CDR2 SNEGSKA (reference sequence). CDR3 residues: CSARRAGGAYNEQFF. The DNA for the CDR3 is TGCAGTGCTAGACGAGCGGGAGGAGCTTACAATGAGCAGTTCTTC.

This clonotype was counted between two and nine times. CDR3 residues: CASSLAGGLYQETQYF. The DNA for the CDR3 is TGTGCCAGCAGCTTAGCGGGGGGCCTGTACCAAGAGACCCAGTACTTC. The chain has TRBV7-9 and TRBJ2-5; possibly TRBD1 or TRBD2 for D (6 bases each). Germline lookup yields CDR1 SEHNR and CDR2 FQNEAQ (reference sequence). V was pared by 0 bases and J by 0 bases, with 11 bases between. The CDR3 covers 16 residues.

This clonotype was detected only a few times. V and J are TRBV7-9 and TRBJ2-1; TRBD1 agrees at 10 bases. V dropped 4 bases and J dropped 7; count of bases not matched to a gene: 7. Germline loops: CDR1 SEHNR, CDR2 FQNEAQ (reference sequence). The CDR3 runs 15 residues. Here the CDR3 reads CASSSLGTGVNEQFF. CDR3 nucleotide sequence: TGTGCCAGCAGCTCCCTGGGGACAGGGGTAAATGAGCAGTTCTTC.

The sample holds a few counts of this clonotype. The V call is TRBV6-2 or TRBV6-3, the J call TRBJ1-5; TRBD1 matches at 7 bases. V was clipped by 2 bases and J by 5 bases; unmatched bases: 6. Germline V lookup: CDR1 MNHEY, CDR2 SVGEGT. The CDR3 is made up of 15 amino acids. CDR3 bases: TGTGCCAGCAGTTACGAGGGGGCTCTAGATCAGCCCCAGCATTTT. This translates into CASSYEGALDQPQHF.

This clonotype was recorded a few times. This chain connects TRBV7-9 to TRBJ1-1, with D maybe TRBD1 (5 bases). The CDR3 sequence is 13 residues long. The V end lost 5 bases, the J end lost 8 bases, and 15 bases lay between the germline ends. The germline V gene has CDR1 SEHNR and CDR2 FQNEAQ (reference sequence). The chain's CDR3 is CASSLVGGAEAFF. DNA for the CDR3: TGTGCCAGCAGCCTAGTGGGAGGGGCCGAAGCTTTCTTT.

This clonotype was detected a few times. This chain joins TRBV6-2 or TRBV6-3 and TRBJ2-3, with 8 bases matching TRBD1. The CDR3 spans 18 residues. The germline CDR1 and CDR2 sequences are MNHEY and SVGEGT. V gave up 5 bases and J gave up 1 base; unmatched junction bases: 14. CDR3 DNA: TGTGCCAGCAGTGCACAGGGGGACTTAACAAGCGGCACAGATACGCAGTATTTT. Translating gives CASSAQGDLTSGTDTQYF.

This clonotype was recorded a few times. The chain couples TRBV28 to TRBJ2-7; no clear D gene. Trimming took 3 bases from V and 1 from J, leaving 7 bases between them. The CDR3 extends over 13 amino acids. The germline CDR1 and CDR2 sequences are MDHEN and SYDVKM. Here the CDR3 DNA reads TGTGCCAGCAGTTTGGCTCAGTCCTACGAGCAGTACTTC. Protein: CASSLAQSYEQYF.

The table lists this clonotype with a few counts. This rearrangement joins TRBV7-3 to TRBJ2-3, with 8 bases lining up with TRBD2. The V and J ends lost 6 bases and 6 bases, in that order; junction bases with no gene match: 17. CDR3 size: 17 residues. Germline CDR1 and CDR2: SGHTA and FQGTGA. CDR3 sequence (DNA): TGTGCCAGCAGTTCACACGTCACTAGCGGAGAGGAGGATACGCAGTATTTT. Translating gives CASSSHVTSGEEDTQYF.

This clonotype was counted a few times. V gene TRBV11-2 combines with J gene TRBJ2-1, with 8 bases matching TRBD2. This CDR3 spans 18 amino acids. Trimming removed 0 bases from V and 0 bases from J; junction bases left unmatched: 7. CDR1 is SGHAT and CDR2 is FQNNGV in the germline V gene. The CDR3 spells CASSLDLKRESSYNEQFF. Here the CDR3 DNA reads TGTGCCAGCAGCTTAGATCTTAAGCGGGAGAGCTCCTACAATGAGCAGTTCTTC.

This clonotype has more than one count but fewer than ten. CDR3 loop: CSSRDNYEQYF. CDR3 coding DNA: TGCAGCAGCCGGGACAACTACGAGCAGTACTTC. The V gene is TRBV29-1, the J gene TRBJ2-7; perhaps TRBD1 as D (6 bases). V lost 8 bases and J lost 3, with 11 bases in between. Germline CDR1 SQVTM, CDR2 ANQGSEA. The CDR3 consists of 11 residues.

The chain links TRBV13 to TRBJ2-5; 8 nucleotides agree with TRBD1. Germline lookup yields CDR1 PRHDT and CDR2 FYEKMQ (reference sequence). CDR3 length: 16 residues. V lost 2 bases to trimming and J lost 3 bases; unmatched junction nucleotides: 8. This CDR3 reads CASSLSGQGRKETQYF. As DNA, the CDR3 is TGTGCCAGCAGCTTATCCGGACAGGGAAGGAAAGAGACCCAGTACTTC.